The clone carrying this T cell receptor (beta chain) was observed at least ten times. The CDR3 consists of 14 residues. Per germline, CDR1 SGHRS and CDR2 YFSETQ. Trimming removed 0 bases at V and 10 bases at J, with 17 bases between. Researchers prepared the TCRbeta library using unique molecular identifiers, the study reports. MiXCR, applied by TCRdb to the PCR reads, yields one record per CDR3 protein. This sample carries around 360,000 distinct CDR3 sequences, 10% to 13% of them seen once, and the ten largest clones take around 2.3%. This sample stems from a study of T-cell reconstitution after alpha-beta-depleted transplantation in children.

The receptor was isolated from a human donor who donated a stem cell graft to a child with acute lymphoblastic leukemia. V and J are TRBV5-1 and TRBJ2-7; tentatively, D is TRBD1 (6 bases). The source material was PBMCs from the stem cell graft donor, sampled from the stem cell graft. For the CDR3, the DNA is TGCGCCAGCAGCTTGGCCCAGGGGACGCAACACCAGTACTTC. Translated, it gives CASSLAQGTQHQYF.